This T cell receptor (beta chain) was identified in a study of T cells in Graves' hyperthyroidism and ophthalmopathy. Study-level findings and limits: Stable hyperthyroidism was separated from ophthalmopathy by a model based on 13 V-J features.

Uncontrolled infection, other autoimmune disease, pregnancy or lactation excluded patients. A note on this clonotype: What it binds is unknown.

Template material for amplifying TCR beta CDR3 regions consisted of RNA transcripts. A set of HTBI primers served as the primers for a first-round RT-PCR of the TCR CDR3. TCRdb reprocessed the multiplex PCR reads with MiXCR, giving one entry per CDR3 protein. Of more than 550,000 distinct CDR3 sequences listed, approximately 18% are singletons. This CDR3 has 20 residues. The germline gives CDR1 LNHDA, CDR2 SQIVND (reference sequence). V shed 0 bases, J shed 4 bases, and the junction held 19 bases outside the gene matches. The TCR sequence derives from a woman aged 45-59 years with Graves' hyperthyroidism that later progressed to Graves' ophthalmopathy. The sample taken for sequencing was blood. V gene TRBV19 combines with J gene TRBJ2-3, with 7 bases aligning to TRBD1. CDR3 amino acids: CASSIDTTNPDRVGPDTQYF. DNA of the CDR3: TGTGCCAGTAGTATAGATACCACTAACCCCGACAGGGTGGGTCCAGATACGCAGTATTTT.